Here is one TCR beta chain with its context. The target antigen is unknown. This entry belongs to a study of cytomegalovirus exposure and HLA in healthy donors. PCR employed 60 Vbeta and 13 Jbeta primers. Using immunoSEQ multiplex PCR, the repertoire was profiled, and TCRdb retains in-frame clones only, with some absent. This sample has approximately 170,000 clones, with roughly four fifths found just once. Overall study results and limits: Association of a missense DCLRE1C variant with TCR beta V- and J-gene trimming was reported in a later analysis. The majority of TCR sequences were rare, yet some public TCRs appeared in many donors.

This TCR was sampled from a woman aged 25 to 45 in good health and CMV-seropositive. The sequenced sample consisted of PBMCs.

The CDR3 sequence is CASSLAVGPPSDEQFF. The CDR3 nucleotides read TGCGCCAGCAGCTTGGCTGTGGGGCCCCCCTCCGATGAGCAGTTCTTC. The rearrangement links TRBV5-1 to TRBJ2-1; D possibly corresponds to TRBD1 (5 bases). The CDR3 has 16 residues. Trimming shortened V by 0 bases and J by 8 bases, and 18 bases separated the two germline ends. Germline-derived CDR1 and CDR2 are SGHRS and YFSETQ.